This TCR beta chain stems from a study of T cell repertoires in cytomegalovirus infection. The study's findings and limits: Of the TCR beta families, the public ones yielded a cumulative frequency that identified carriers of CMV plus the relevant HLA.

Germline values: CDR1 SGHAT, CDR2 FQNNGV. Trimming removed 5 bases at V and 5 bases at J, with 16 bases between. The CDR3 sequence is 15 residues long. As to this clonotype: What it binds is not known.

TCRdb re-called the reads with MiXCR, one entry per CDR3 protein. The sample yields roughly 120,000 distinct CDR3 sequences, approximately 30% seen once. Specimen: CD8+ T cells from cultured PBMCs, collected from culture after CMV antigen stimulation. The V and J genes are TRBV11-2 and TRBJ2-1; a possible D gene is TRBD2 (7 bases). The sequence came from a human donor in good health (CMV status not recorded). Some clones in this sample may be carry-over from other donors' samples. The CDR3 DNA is TGTGCCAGCAGCCTCCGTGGGGGGGCCGACAATGAGCAGTTCTTC. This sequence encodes CASSLRGGADNEQFF.